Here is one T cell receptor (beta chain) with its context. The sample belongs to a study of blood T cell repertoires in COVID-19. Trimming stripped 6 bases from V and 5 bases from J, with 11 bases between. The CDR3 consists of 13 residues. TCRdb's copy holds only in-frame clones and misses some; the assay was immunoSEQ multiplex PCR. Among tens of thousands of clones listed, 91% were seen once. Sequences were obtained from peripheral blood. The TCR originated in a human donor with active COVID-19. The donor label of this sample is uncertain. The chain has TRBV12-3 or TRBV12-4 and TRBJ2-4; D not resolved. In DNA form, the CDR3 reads TGTGCCAGCAGCTTTAACCTAGAAAACATTCAGTACTTC. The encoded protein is CASSFNLENIQYF.